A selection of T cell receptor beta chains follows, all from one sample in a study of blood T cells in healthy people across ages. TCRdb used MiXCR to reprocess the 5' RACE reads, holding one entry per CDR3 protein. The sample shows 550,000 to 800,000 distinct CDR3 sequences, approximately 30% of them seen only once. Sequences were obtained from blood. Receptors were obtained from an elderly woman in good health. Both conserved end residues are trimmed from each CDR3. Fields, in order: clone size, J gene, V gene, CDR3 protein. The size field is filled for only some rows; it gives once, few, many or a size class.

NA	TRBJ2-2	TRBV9	ASSAGTSGGANTGELF
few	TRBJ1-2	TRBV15	ATSREEGNYGYT
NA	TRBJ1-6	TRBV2	ASSVENFNSPLH
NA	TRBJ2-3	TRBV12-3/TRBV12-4	ASSWGRNADAQY
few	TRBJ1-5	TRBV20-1	SARDWAGNQPQH
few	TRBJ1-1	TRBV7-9	ASSLVPMNTEAF
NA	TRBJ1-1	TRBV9	ASGRDPRDTEAF
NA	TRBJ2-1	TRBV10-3	AISGGASYNERY
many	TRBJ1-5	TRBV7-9	ASSPKGQPQH
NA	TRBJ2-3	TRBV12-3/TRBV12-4	ASSLRAGLSADMQY
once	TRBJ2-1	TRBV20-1	SVRVASAYNEQF
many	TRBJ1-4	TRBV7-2	ASSRDRESEKLF
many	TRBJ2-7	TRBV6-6	ASTVGQEYEQY
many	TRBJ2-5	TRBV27	ASRPGKLGGRGETQY
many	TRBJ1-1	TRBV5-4	ASSGDFPEAF
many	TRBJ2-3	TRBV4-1	ASSRSSGGTDTQY
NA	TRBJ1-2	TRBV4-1	ASSQTGPGGRAYGYT
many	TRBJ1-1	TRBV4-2	ASSLTDRLNTEAF
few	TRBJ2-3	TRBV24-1	ATSDLRGRLTDTQY
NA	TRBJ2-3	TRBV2	ASSERGGGRDTQY
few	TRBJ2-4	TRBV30	AWSVRQGTGAKNIQY
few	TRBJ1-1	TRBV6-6	ASSWGRKNTEAF
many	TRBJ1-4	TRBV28	ASSRGRTNEKLF
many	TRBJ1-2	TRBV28	ASSPSGRGLGRGYT
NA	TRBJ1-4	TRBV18	ASSRGQGQHEKLF
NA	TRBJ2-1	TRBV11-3	ASSPRDRRGNEQF
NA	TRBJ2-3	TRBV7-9	VSSARRGATDTQY
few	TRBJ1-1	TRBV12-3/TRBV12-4	ASSFGDVFTEAF
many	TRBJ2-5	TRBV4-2	ASSQEVAWGQETQY
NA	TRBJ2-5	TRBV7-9	ASSLEAGTQY
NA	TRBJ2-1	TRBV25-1	ASSEDRTRNEQF
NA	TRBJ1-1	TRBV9	ASSVPRDGANTEAF
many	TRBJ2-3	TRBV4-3	ASSQVGTDTQY
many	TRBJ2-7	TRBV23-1	ASSQRQGAGYEQY
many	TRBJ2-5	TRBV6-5	ASSYSGSQETQY
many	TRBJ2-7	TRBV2	ASGPDRGEQY
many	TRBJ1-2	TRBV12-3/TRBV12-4	ASSLAGQAGGYT
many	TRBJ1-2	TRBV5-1	ASSQDPGGYGYT
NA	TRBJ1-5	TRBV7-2	ASSLDGKGNQPQH
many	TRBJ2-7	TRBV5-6	ASSWDQSSSYEQY
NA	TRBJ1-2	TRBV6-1	ASFQNYGYT
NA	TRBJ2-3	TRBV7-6	ASSLFGSERDTQY
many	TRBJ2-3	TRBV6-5	ASSAGQSSTDTQY
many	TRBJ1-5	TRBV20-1	SAGTVGNQPQH
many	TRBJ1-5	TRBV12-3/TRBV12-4	ASSRGYNNQPQH
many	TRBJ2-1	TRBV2	ASSEANANEQF
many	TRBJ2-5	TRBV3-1	ASSPKPPRVLTQY
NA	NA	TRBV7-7	ASSSGTQETQY
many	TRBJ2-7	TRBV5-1	ASSSTGDHEQY
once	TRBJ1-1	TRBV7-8	ASSPSRDPRGRNTEAF
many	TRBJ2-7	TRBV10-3	AISESGVAYEQY
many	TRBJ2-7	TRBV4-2	ASSQEHGSYEQY
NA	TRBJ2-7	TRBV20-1	SARDAETGGLYEQY
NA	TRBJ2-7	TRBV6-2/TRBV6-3	ASSYRDSTDVYEQY
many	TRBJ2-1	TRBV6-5	ASSPWGGTGQF